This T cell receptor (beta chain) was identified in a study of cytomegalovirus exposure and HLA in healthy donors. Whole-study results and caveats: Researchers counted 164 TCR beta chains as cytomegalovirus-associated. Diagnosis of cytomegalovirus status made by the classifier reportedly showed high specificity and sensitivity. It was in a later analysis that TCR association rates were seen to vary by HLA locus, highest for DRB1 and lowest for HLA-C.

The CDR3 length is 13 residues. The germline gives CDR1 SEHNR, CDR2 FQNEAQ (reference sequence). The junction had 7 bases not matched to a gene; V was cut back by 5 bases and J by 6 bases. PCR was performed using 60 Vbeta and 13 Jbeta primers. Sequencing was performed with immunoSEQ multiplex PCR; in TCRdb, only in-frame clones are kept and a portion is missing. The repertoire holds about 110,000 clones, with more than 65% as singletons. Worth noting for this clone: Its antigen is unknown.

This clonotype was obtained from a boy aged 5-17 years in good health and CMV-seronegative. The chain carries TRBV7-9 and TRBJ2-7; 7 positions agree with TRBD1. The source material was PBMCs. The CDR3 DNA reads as TGTGCCAGCAGCCTGGACGACAGGGTCGAGCAGTACTTC. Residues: CASSLDDRVEQYF.